These 19 T cell receptor beta chains came from one sample sequenced in a study of CD8 T cells in ankylosing spondylitis. Study-wide results and caveats: Roughly eight highly homologous variants formed a TCR beta motif that appeared characteristic of ankylosing spondylitis blood.

One entry per CDR3 protein, called by TCRdb with MiXCR from the 5' RACE reads. Of about 540,000 distinct CDR3 sequences listed, about 13% are singletons. The antigens these receptors bind are not known. The sample was blood, either unsorted or a sorted T cell fraction (not recorded which). All receptors come from a male donor with ankylosing spondylitis.

This clonotype was counted ten times or more. The CDR3 sequence: CASSQGTSGSRSYNEQFF. As DNA, the CDR3 is TGTGCCAGCAGCCAAGGGACTAGCGGGAGCCGCTCCTACAATGAGCAGTTCTTC. This rearrangement joins TRBV3-1 to TRBJ2-1; 13 nucleotides align to TRBD2. This CDR3 is built from 18 residues. Germline CDR1 LGHDT, CDR2 YNNKEL (reference sequence). The V and J ends lost 1 base and 0 bases, in that order; junction bases with no gene match: 3.

This clonotype appeared many times. CDR3 residues: CSAAQSAGPDTQYF. In DNA, the CDR3 is TGCAGTGCTGCCCAATCAGCGGGTCCAGATACGCAGTATTTT. The chain uses TRBV20-1 and TRBJ2-3, with D maybe TRBD2 (6 bases). Germline CDR1 and CDR2: DFQATT and SNEGSKA (reference sequence). The CDR3 consists of 14 residues. Between the trimmed V and J ends, which lost 5 bases and 4 bases, there was a span of 16 bases.

There are a few counts of this clonotype. J is TRBJ2-5 and V is TRBV20-1; D might be TRBD2 (5 bases). Trimming shortened V by 3 bases and J by 5 bases, and 13 bases separated the two germline ends. CDR3 length: 13 amino acids. Germline CDR1 and CDR2: DFQATT and SNEGSKA (reference sequence). CDR3 DNA: TGCAGTGCTAGTCGGGGTCCGTGGGAGACCCAGTACTTC. As protein: CSASRGPWETQYF.

The sample holds a few counts of this clonotype. The chain couples TRBV28 to TRBJ2-7; D not certain. Germline V lookup: CDR1 MDHEN, CDR2 SYDVKM. The CDR3 runs 11 residues. V gave up 5 bases and J gave up 6 bases, with 8 bases separating them. CDR3 nucleotides: TGTGCCAGCAGTACTCTACGCGAGCAGTACGTC. Protein: CASSTLREQYV.

This chain connects TRBV12-3 or TRBV12-4 to TRBJ2-1; no firm D call. CDR3 size: 13 residues. The V end was cut by 6 bases, the J end by 8 bases, with 14 bases between. The CDR3 nucleotides are TGTGCCAGCAGGCCCCCCGCCAGGTATGAGCAGTTCTTC. It specifies CASRPPARYEQFF.

This chain uses TRBV20-1 with TRBJ2-3, with D perhaps being TRBD1 or TRBD2 (5 bases each). Trimming left V 6 bases short and J 1 base short, with 14 bases between. Germline V gives CDR1 DFQATT, CDR2 SNEGSKA (reference sequence). CDR3 length equals 14 residues. The CDR3 DNA follows: TGCAGTGCAATCCGGGACGGTGGCACAGATACGCAGTATTTT. It yields the protein CSAIRDGGTDTQYF.

This clonotype was detected only a few times. The chain uses TRBV20-1 and TRBJ2-3; D may be TRBD1 (6 bases). Germline V lookup: CDR1 DFQATT, CDR2 SNEGSKA (reference sequence). Trimming took off 5 bases at V and 0 bases at J, with 15 bases between the two ends. The CDR3 length is 15 residues. As DNA, the CDR3 is TGCAGTGCTGTCGGGACACAACTTAGCACAGATACGCAGTATTTT. As protein: CSAVGTQLSTDTQYF.

This clonotype came up a few times. The V call is TRBV20-1, the J call TRBJ1-2; D may be TRBD1 (5 bases). CDR3 length: 11 amino acids. V lost 7 bases and J 6 bases, leaving 12 bases between the germline ends. Germline V CDR1 and CDR2: DFQATT, SNEGSKA (reference sequence). In DNA form, the CDR3 reads TGCAGTGTCCCGACAGTAAATGGCTACACCTTC. Translating gives CSVPTVNGYTF.

This chain connects TRBV20-1 to TRBJ1-1, with a tentative D call TRBD1 (6 bases). The V end lost 5 bases, the J end lost 1 base, and 14 bases lay between the germline ends. The length of the CDR3 is 14 residues. Germline assignment: CDR1 DFQATT and CDR2 SNEGSKA (reference sequence). CDR3 coding DNA: TGCAGTGCTCCCCCCTGGGGACAGAACACTGAAGCTTTCTTT. It is translated as CSAPPWGQNTEAFF.

This clonotype was seen at least ten times. The V and J genes are TRBV27 and TRBJ1-5; perhaps TRBD1 as D (5 bases). The CDR3 sequence is 13 residues long. Germline V gene sequence: CDR1 MNHEY, CDR2 SMNVEV (reference sequence). V was trimmed by 3 bases and J by 8 bases, leaving 11 bases between them. The DNA of the CDR3 is TGTGCCAGCAGTTTTCGCAGGGAAGAGCCCCAGCATTTT. This codes for CASSFRREEPQHF.

The CDR3 coding sequence is TGCAGTGCTACTCAATCCGGGACAGGGGGTTATGGCTACACCTTC. It encodes CSATQSGTGGYGYTF. The V and J genes are TRBV20-1 and TRBJ1-2; TRBD1 agrees at 11 bases. CDR3 length: 15 residues. V was pared by 4 bases and J by 5 bases, with 9 bases of the junction left unmatched. CDR1 and CDR2 from the germline V gene are DFQATT and SNEGSKA (reference sequence).

The sample holds a few counts of this clonotype. The J gene is TRBJ1-2, the V gene TRBV12-3 or TRBV12-4, with 9 nucleotides matching TRBD1. This CDR3 is built from 15 residues. V was pared by 5 bases and J by 4 bases, with 8 bases of the junction left unmatched. The CDR3 coding sequence is TGTGCCAGCAGTCTTGGGACAGGGTGGTCCTATGGCTACACCTTC. It translates to CASSLGTGWSYGYTF.

This clonotype was seen a few times. This sequence joins TRBV3-1 and TRBJ2-4, with 8 bases lining up with TRBD2. This CDR3 contains 13 residues. Per the germline V gene, CDR1 is LGHDT and CDR2 is YNNKEL (reference sequence). V gave up 2 bases and J gave up 8 bases; unmatched junction bases: 2. The CDR3 DNA is TGTGCCAGCAGCCAACCGGGAGGGGACATTCAGTACTTC. Amino acids: CASSQPGGDIQYF.

In this sample, this clonotype turned up a few times. The V call is TRBV5-1, the J call TRBJ2-1, with TRBD1 matching over 11 bases. The CDR3 is 16 residues long. Germline values: CDR1 SGHRS, CDR2 YFSETQ. With V trimmed by 3 bases and J by 4 bases, 6 bases remained unmatched. CDR3 loop: CASSSLGTGGYNEQFF. The CDR3 DNA reads as TGCGCCAGCAGCTCATTGGGGACAGGGGGTTACAATGAGCAGTTCTTC.

In DNA, the CDR3 is TGTGCCAGTAATGCGGGAGTGAGCACAGATACGCAGTATTTT. It codes for CASNAGVSTDTQYF. The chain couples TRBV19 to TRBJ2-3; 7 nucleotides match TRBD2. CDR1 and CDR2 from the germline V gene are LNHDA and SQIVND (reference sequence). There are 14 residues in the CDR3. J was trimmed by 0 bases and V by 7 bases; bases with no gene match: 4.

The V call is TRBV11-2, the J call TRBJ2-1, with D perhaps matching TRBD2 (7 bases). From germline, CDR1 is SGHAT and CDR2 FQNNGV. Trimming took 5 bases from V and 3 from J, leaving 14 bases between them. CDR3 length: 15 residues. CDR3 DNA: TGTGCCAGCAGCCTAGGGGGGGCGATCTACAATGAGCAGTTCTTC. Amino acids: CASSLGGAIYNEQFF. Variable domain in full (rest from reference TRBV11-2 and TRBJ2-1): EAGVAQSPRYKIIEKRQSVAFWCNPISGHATLYWYQQILGQGPKLLIQFQNNGVVDDSQLPKDRFSAERLKGVDSTLKIQPAKLEDSAVYLCASSLGGAIYNEQFFGPGTRLTVL.

CDR3: CASSLKRTQYF. CDR3 DNA: TGTGCCAGCAGCCTAAAGAGGACCCAGTACTTC. The chain links TRBV5-5 to TRBJ2-5; D unclear. The V end was cut by 4 bases, the J end by 7 bases, with 8 bases between. Germline-derived CDR1 and CDR2 are SGHKS and YYEKEE (reference sequence). CDR3 length equals 11 residues.

This clonotype was counted between two and nine times. This sequence joins TRBV18 and TRBJ1-2, with a tentative D call TRBD1 (5 bases). The germline V gene encodes CDR1 KGHSH and CDR2 LQKENI. The CDR3 length is 16 residues. The V end was cut by 3 bases, the J end by 5 bases, with 19 bases between. CDR3 DNA: TGTGCCAGCTCACCGTCGGGACGGTTATCCTCATATGGCTACACCTTC. This sequence encodes CASSPSGRLSSYGYTF.

This clonotype was seen many times. The V and J genes are TRBV7-9 and TRBJ2-5, with a possible D match to TRBD1 (5 bases). V was clipped by 5 bases and J by 5 bases, with 6 bases between them. This CDR3 region has 11 residues. CDR1 SEHNR and CDR2 FQNEAQ come from the germline V gene (reference sequence). The CDR3 loop is CASSAGETQYF. The CDR3 DNA reads TGTGCCAGCAGCGCAGGGGAGACCCAGTACTTC. The whole variable domain, remainder taken from reference TRBV7-9 and TRBJ2-5, is DTGVSQNPRHKITKRGQNVTFRCDPISEHNRLYWYRQTLGQGPEFLTYFQNEAQLEKSRLLSDRFSAERPKGSFSTLEIQRTEQGDSAMYLCASSAGETQYFGPGTRLLVL.